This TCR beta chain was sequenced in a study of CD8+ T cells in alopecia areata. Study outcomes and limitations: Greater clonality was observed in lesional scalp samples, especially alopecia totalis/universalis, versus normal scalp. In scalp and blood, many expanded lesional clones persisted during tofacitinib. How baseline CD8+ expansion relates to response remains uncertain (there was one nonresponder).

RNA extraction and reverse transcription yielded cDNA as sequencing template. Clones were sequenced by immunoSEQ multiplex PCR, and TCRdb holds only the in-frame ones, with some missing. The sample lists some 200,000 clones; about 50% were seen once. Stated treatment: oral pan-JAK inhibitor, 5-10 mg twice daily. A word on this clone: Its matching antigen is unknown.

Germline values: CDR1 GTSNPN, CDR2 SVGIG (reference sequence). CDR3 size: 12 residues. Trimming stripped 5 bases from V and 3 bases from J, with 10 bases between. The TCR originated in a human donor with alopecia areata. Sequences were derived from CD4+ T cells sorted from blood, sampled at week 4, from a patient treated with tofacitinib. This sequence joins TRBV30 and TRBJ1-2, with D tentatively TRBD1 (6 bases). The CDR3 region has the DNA TGTGCCTGGTCCGGACAGCACTATGGCTACACCTTC. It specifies CAWSGQHYGYTF.